These T cell receptor beta chains were read from a single sample in a study of blood T cell repertoires in COVID-19. Clones were sequenced by immunoSEQ multiplex PCR, and TCRdb holds only the in-frame ones, with some missing. The sample includes a few hundred thousand clones, about 89% of them seen just once. Sequenced sample: peripheral blood. The receptors shown here come from an older woman with acute or convalescent COVID-19. CDR3s include the opening cysteine and the closing phenylalanine or tryptophan. Each record gives: V gene, D gene, clone size, J gene, CDR3 DNA, CDR3 protein. D genes are given only for firm matches. For some rows the clone size is stated as once, few or many, or as a class when expanded; others skip it.

v_call: TRBV19
d_call: -
clone_size: -
j_call: TRBJ2-1
cdr3_nt: TGTGCCAGTAAGGACAGCAAGATGAGCTCCTACAATGAGCAGTTCTTC
cdr3_aa: CASKDSKMSSYNEQFF

v_call: TRBV3-1/TRBV3-2
d_call: TRBD1
clone_size: -
j_call: TRBJ2-2
cdr3_nt: TGTGCCAGCAGACAGGGGATTAACACCGGGGAGCTGTTTTTT
cdr3_aa: CASRQGINTGELFF

v_call: TRBV6-5
d_call: TRBD1
clone_size: -
j_call: TRBJ1-1
cdr3_nt: TGTGCCAGCAGTCGCCCAGGGGGCGGCACTGAAGCTTTCTTT
cdr3_aa: CASSRPGGGTEAFF

v_call: TRBV7-9
d_call: -
clone_size: -
j_call: TRBJ1-1
cdr3_nt: TGTGCCAGCAGCTTAGAGGCCAGGGGTGAAGCTTTCTTT
cdr3_aa: CASSLEARGEAFF

v_call: TRBV28
d_call: TRBD2
clone_size: -
j_call: TRBJ2-2
cdr3_nt: TGTGCCAGCAGTTCCCCGGCGGGGGGGAGCACCGGGGAGCTGTTTTTT
cdr3_aa: CASSSPAGGSTGELFF

v_call: TRBV5-1
d_call: -
clone_size: -
j_call: TRBJ2-5
cdr3_nt: TGCGCCAGCAGCTTGGTGGTAGAGAAGGAGACCCAGTACTTC
cdr3_aa: CASSLVVEKETQYF

v_call: TRBV6-2/TRBV6-3
d_call: -
clone_size: -
j_call: TRBJ2-7
cdr3_nt: TGTGCCAGCAGTTACTCGACCCCACAGTACGAGCAGTACTTC
cdr3_aa: CASSYSTPQYEQYF

v_call: TRBV12-3/TRBV12-4
d_call: -
clone_size: -
j_call: TRBJ2-7
cdr3_nt: TGTGCCAGCAGTCCCGCCGGCGAGCAGTACTTC
cdr3_aa: CASSPAGEQYF

v_call: TRBV5-1
d_call: TRBD1
clone_size: once
j_call: TRBJ2-1
cdr3_nt: TGCGCCAGCAGCCCGGAGGGGACAGGGCTCTACAATGAGCAGTTCTTC
cdr3_aa: CASSPEGTGLYNEQFF

v_call: TRBV28
d_call: -
clone_size: -
j_call: TRBJ1-1
cdr3_nt: TGTGCCGGGTCCCAGTTGCCGGGACTCCATGAAGCTTTCTTT
cdr3_aa: CAGSQLPGLHEAFF

v_call: TRBV2
d_call: -
clone_size: -
j_call: TRBJ2-1
cdr3_nt: TGTGCCAGCAGGGACATGGCCAACAATGAGCAGTTCTTC
cdr3_aa: CASRDMANNEQFF

v_call: TRBV13
d_call: TRBD1
clone_size: -
j_call: TRBJ1-4
cdr3_nt: TGTGCCAGCAGCCCCCGGACAGGGGGCGAAAAACTGTTTTTT
cdr3_aa: CASSPRTGGEKLFF

v_call: TRBV9
d_call: -
clone_size: once
j_call: TRBJ1-2
cdr3_nt: TGTGCCAGCAGCGTAGGAAGGGGAGGACTAGATAACTATGGCTACACCTTC
cdr3_aa: CASSVGRGGLDNYGYTF

v_call: TRBV6-2/TRBV6-3
d_call: TRBD1
clone_size: -
j_call: TRBJ1-3
cdr3_nt: TGTGCCAGCAGTTACGACAGGGCCGACTACTCTGGAAACACCATATATTTT
cdr3_aa: CASSYDRADYSGNTIYF

v_call: TRBV4-3
d_call: -
clone_size: -
j_call: TRBJ2-5
cdr3_nt: TGCGCCAGCAGCCAAGATAATTTAAAAGAGACCCAGTACTTC
cdr3_aa: CASSQDNLKETQYF

v_call: TRBV10-3
d_call: TRBD1
clone_size: -
j_call: TRBJ1-1
cdr3_nt: TGTGCCATCAGGAAGGGACAGGGGGACACTGAAGCTTTCTTT
cdr3_aa: CAIRKGQGDTEAFF

v_call: TRBV28
d_call: -
clone_size: -
j_call: TRBJ2-1
cdr3_nt: TGTGCCAGCATCCGCGGGACTGTTGCTCACAATGAGCAGTTCTTC
cdr3_aa: CASIRGTVAHNEQFF

v_call: TRBV10-3
d_call: -
clone_size: -
j_call: TRBJ1-2
cdr3_nt: TGTGCCACCCGGGTGCCGACCTATGGCTACACCTTC
cdr3_aa: CATRVPTYGYTF

v_call: TRBV11-1
d_call: -
clone_size: -
j_call: TRBJ1-6
cdr3_nt: TGTGCCAGCAGCTTAGTGCTGGGCGATTCACCCCTCCACTTT
cdr3_aa: CASSLVLGDSPLHF

v_call: TRBV28
d_call: TRBD2
clone_size: -
j_call: TRBJ2-1
cdr3_nt: TGTGCCAGCAGTTCCTACGTTAGCGGGAGGGACTATGAGCAGTTCTTC
cdr3_aa: CASSSYVSGRDYEQFF

v_call: TRBV10-1
d_call: -
clone_size: once
j_call: TRBJ2-3
cdr3_nt: TGCGCCAGCACTGCGGACAGTGCAGATACGCAGTATTTT
cdr3_aa: CASTADSADTQYF

v_call: TRBV28
d_call: -
clone_size: -
j_call: TRBJ2-1
cdr3_nt: TGTGCCAGCAGTTTCGCAGGGGCCCCTAAAGCCAATGAGCAGTTCTTC
cdr3_aa: CASSFAGAPKANEQFF

v_call: TRBV23-1
d_call: -
clone_size: -
j_call: TRBJ1-2
cdr3_nt: TGCGCCAGCAGTCAAGCGTCTAACTATGGCTACACCTTC
cdr3_aa: CASSQASNYGYTF

v_call: TRBV4-3
d_call: TRBD2
clone_size: -
j_call: TRBJ2-2
cdr3_nt: TGCGCCAGCAGCCAAGATACTAGCGGGGGGGCCCCCGGGGAGCTGTTTTTT
cdr3_aa: CASSQDTSGGAPGELFF

v_call: TRBV18
d_call: TRBD1
clone_size: -
j_call: TRBJ1-6
cdr3_nt: TGTGCCAGCTCACCCAGGAACAGGGGAATTTCCTATAATTCACCCCTCCACTTT
cdr3_aa: CASSPRNRGISYNSPLHF

v_call: TRBV4-1
d_call: TRBD2
clone_size: -
j_call: TRBJ2-2
cdr3_nt: TGCGCCAGCAGCCCTTATACTGCGGGAGTGCGCACCGGGGAGCTGTTTTTT
cdr3_aa: CASSPYTAGVRTGELFF

v_call: TRBV20-1
d_call: -
clone_size: -
j_call: TRBJ1-6
cdr3_nt: TGCAGTGCTAGTTGGGGCAGGGGAAGAAGGTCACCCCTCCACTTT
cdr3_aa: CSASWGRGRRSPLHF

v_call: TRBV3-1/TRBV3-2
d_call: TRBD2
clone_size: many
j_call: TRBJ2-1
cdr3_nt: TGTGCCAGCAGCCCAAGAGGGCTAGCGGGAGGGCCTCGGAGCAATGAGCAGTTCTTC
cdr3_aa: CASSPRGLAGGPRSNEQFF

v_call: TRBV11-2
d_call: TRBD1
clone_size: -
j_call: TRBJ2-5
cdr3_nt: TGTGCCAGCAGCTTAGCCCTATCACAGGGGGCAGCCCAAGAGACCCAGTACTTC
cdr3_aa: CASSLALSQGAAQETQYF

v_call: TRBV29-1
d_call: -
clone_size: -
j_call: TRBJ1-1
cdr3_nt: TGCAGCGGCTCCATCGGGGGAACACTGACTGAAGCTTTCTTT
cdr3_aa: CSGSIGGTLTEAFF

v_call: TRBV10-3
d_call: -
clone_size: -
j_call: TRBJ1-1
cdr3_nt: TGTGCCATCAGGCGGGGTACCGGGGCGGGGAACACTGAAGCTTTCTTT
cdr3_aa: CAIRRGTGAGNTEAFF

v_call: TRBV5-1
d_call: TRBD1
clone_size: once
j_call: TRBJ1-3
cdr3_nt: TGCGCCAGCAGCTATACAGGGGTCTCTGGAAACACCATATATTTT
cdr3_aa: CASSYTGVSGNTIYF

v_call: TRBV9
d_call: TRBD1
clone_size: -
j_call: TRBJ1-2
cdr3_nt: TGTGCCAGCAGCGTAGGACAGGGGCCTAACTATGGCTACACCTTC
cdr3_aa: CASSVGQGPNYGYTF

v_call: TRBV7-2
d_call: TRBD1
clone_size: -
j_call: TRBJ1-2
cdr3_nt: TGTGCCAGCAGCGGGCCGGGACAGGGGAACTATGGCTACACCTTC
cdr3_aa: CASSGPGQGNYGYTF

v_call: TRBV28
d_call: -
clone_size: once
j_call: TRBJ1-6
cdr3_nt: TGTGCCACCTTTCCCGGGAGCCTCCATAATTCACCCCTCCACTTT
cdr3_aa: CATFPGSLHNSPLHF

v_call: TRBV27
d_call: -
clone_size: -
j_call: TRBJ2-7
cdr3_nt: TGTGCCAGCAGTTCCCCTCTCGAGCAGTACTTC
cdr3_aa: CASSSPLEQYF

v_call: TRBV27
d_call: -
clone_size: -
j_call: TRBJ2-6
cdr3_nt: TGTGCCAGCAGTTTAGGAGCTGCTGGGGCCAACGTCCTGACTTTC
cdr3_aa: CASSLGAAGANVLTF

v_call: TRBV30
d_call: -
clone_size: -
j_call: TRBJ2-7
cdr3_nt: TGTGCCTGGAAAAGCGGGACATTCTTTTTTGACGAGCAGTACTTC
cdr3_aa: CAWKSGTFFFDEQYF